This T cell receptor (beta chain) stems from a study of blood T cell repertoires in COVID-19. Overall study context: Donors in the United States, Italy and Spain gave samples during acute or convalescent COVID-19.

Assay: immunoSEQ multiplex PCR; the TCRdb copy retains only in-frame clones and omits some. The sample records 300,000 to 400,000 clones, approximately 87% being singletons. The germline V gene has CDR1 LNHDA and CDR2 SQIVND (reference sequence). V shed 10 bases and J 4 bases; nucleotides not matched to a gene: 20. CDR3 length: 17 residues. Sequenced input: peripheral blood. This receptor was obtained from a woman in her forties or fifties with COVID-19, enrolled during active disease. The chain carries TRBV19 and TRBJ1-1; 8 bases map to TRBD1. CDR3 sequence reads: CATGRLQGEVGGTEAFF. CDR3 nucleotide sequence: TGTGCCACGGGACGGTTACAGGGGGAGGTTGGCGGCACTGAAGCTTTCTTT.